Below, 21 T cell receptor beta chains from the same sample are listed, as sequenced in a study of cytomegalovirus exposure and HLA in healthy donors. Primers for the PCR totalled 60 Vbeta and 13 Jbeta. Using immunoSEQ multiplex PCR, the repertoire was profiled, and TCRdb retains in-frame clones only, with some absent. This sample has some 65,000 clones, with about three quarters found just once. Sequenced input: PBMCs. These receptors were taken from a man in his fifties in good health and CMV-seropositive.

This chain joins TRBV7-2 and TRBJ2-3, with TRBD2 identical over 7 bases. From germline, CDR1 is SGHTA and CDR2 FQGNSA. The CDR3 has 17 amino acids. V was pared by 1 base and J by 1 base, with 8 bases of the junction left unmatched. CDR3 loop: CASSLVSTSGGTDTQYF. The CDR3 nucleotides are TGTGCCAGCAGCTTAGTGAGCACCAGCGGGGGCACAGATACGCAGTATTTT.

This clone came up once. The rearrangement joins TRBV7-2 to TRBJ1-2; 8 bases map to TRBD1. The CDR3 length is 14 residues. Trimming at V came to 5 bases and at J to 8 bases, leaving 10 bases not matched to a gene. Germline lookup yields CDR1 SGHTA and CDR2 FQGNSA. The CDR3 sequence is CASSQQGGLSGYTF. DNA for the CDR3: TGTGCCAGCAGCCAACAGGGGGGGTTGAGCGGCTACACCTTC.

CDR3: CASSLYGQETQYF. DNA of the CDR3: TGCGCCAGCAGCTTGTACGGGCAAGAGACCCAGTACTTC. The chain recombines TRBV5-1 with TRBJ2-5; D gene uncertain. V was cut by 1 base and J by 2 bases, with 6 bases left in between. The CDR3 is 13 amino acids. In germline, CDR1 is SGHRS, CDR2 YFSETQ.

This rearrangement joins TRBV5-4 to TRBJ1-4, with D tentatively TRBD1 (5 bases). This CDR3 contains 14 residues. Germline-derived CDR1 and CDR2 are SGHNT and YYREEE (reference sequence). V dropped 4 bases and J dropped 8 bases, with 15 bases sitting between them. This CDR3 is CASSPSGGDEKLFF. DNA for the CDR3: TGTGCCAGCAGCCCGTCGGGGGGGGACGAAAAACTGTTTTTT. Supplemented by reference TRBV5-4 and TRBJ1-4, the full variable domain reads ETGVTQSPTHLIKTRGQQVTLRCSSQSGHNTVSWYQQALGQGPQFIFQYYREEENGRGNFPPRFSGLQFPNYSSELNVNALELDDSALYLCASSPSGGDEKLFFGSGTQLSVL.

The V and J genes are TRBV5-4 and TRBJ2-5; D not resolved. Germline V gene lookup returns CDR1 SGHNT and CDR2 YYREEE (reference sequence). This CDR3 is built from 14 residues. The ends were cut back, 1 base at V and 3 bases at J, with 10 bases in the middle. In DNA, the CDR3 is TGTGCCAGCAGCTTGTCTCGAGGCGAAGAGACCCAGTACTTC. As protein: CASSLSRGEETQYF.

This chain uses TRBV29-1 with TRBJ1-1; tentative D call: TRBD1 (5 bases). The CDR3 contains 13 residues. Trimming removed 2 bases from V and 0 bases from J, with 7 bases in between. Looked up from germline, CDR1 is SQVTM and CDR2 is ANQGSEA. The CDR3 sequence: CSVEKGMNTEAFF. CDR3 DNA: TGCAGCGTTGAAAAGGGGATGAACACTGAAGCTTTCTTT. Drawing the rest from reference TRBV29-1 and TRBJ1-1, the complete variable domain is SAVISQKPSRDICQRGTSLTIQCQVDSQVTMMFWYRQQPGQSLTLIATANQGSEATYESGFVIDKFPISRPNLTFSTLTVSNMSPEDSSIYLCSVEKGMNTEAFFGQGTRLTVV.

This clone was seen a handful of times. The chain uses TRBV11-2 and TRBJ1-3; D uncertain. Germline V gene sequence: CDR1 SGHAT, CDR2 FQNNGV. With 1 base removed from V and 3 bases from J, the gap between germline ends came to 7 bases. The CDR3 consists of 14 residues. CDR3 sequence (DNA): TGTGCCAGCAGCTTAGGCGGGAGTGGAAACACCATATATTTT. Its translation: CASSLGGSGNTIYF.

The sample holds a few counts of this clone. The chain has TRBV6-5 and TRBJ1-1; 10 positions match TRBD1. The V gene end was trimmed by 5 bases and the J gene end by 4 bases; junction bases not matched to a gene: 7. From germline, CDR1 is MNHEY and CDR2 SVGAGI. The CDR3 loop spans 15 amino acids. Written as DNA, the CDR3 is TGTGCCAGCAGTCCTTGGACAGGGGGGGGCACTGAAGCTTTCTTT. As protein: CASSPWTGGGTEAFF.

The J gene is TRBJ2-5, the V gene TRBV4-3, with 10 bases aligning to TRBD1. The V segment lost 3 bases and the J segment 1 base; nucleotides outside the gene matches: 5. The CDR3 is made up of 16 amino acids. In germline, CDR1 is LGHNA, CDR2 YSLEER. Here the CDR3 reads CASSQVGQGVQETQYF. In DNA form, the CDR3 reads TGCGCCAGCAGCCAGGTCGGACAGGGGGTCCAAGAGACCCAGTACTTC.

The CDR3 nucleotides read TGTGCCAGCAGCTTACCCAGACAGATGAACACTGAAGCTTTCTTT. This sequence encodes CASSLPRQMNTEAFF. The chain is built from TRBV11-1 and TRBJ1-1, with D possibly TRBD1 on 5 matching bases. Deletions cut 2 bases from V and 0 bases from J, with 10 bases between. CDR3 length equals 15 residues. CDR1 and CDR2 from the germline V gene are SGHAT and FQDESV (reference sequence).

This clone was detected only once. The gene calls are TRBV4-3 and TRBJ2-3, with 8 positions matching TRBD2. This CDR3 is built from 15 residues. Germline CDR1 and CDR2: LGHNA and YSLEER. V shed 4 bases, J shed 1 base, and the junction held 4 bases outside the gene matches. The CDR3 DNA sequence: TGCGCCAGCAGCCCCCGGGGGGGCGGCACAGATACGCAGTATTTT. This encodes CASSPRGGGTDTQYF.

The chain carries TRBV5-4 and TRBJ2-7; 7 bases map to TRBD2. V lost 3 bases and J lost 1; bases outside the gene matches: 4. This CDR3 contains 14 residues. Germline V CDR1 and CDR2: SGHNT, YYREEE (reference sequence). The CDR3 spells CASSSGLTSYEQYF. CDR3 in DNA: TGTGCCAGCAGCTCGGGACTAACGTCCTACGAGCAGTACTTC.

This chain joins TRBV30 and TRBJ1-2; D is unclear. The ends were cut back, 0 bases at V and 4 bases at J, with 9 bases in the middle. The CDR3 extends over 13 amino acids. Germline V gene lookup returns CDR1 GTSNPN and CDR2 SVGIG (reference sequence). The CDR3 reads CAWSVLGGYGYTF. Here the CDR3 DNA reads TGTGCCTGGAGTGTACTGGGAGGCTATGGCTACACCTTC.

The rearrangement joins TRBV4-1 to TRBJ2-5; D remains ambiguous. The ends were cut back, 0 bases at V and 2 bases at J, with 7 bases in the middle. CDR3 length: 14 residues. In germline, CDR1 is MGHRA, CDR2 YSYEKL. CDR3 in amino acids: CASSQEQSQETQYF. CDR3 DNA: TGCGCCAGCAGCCAAGAACAGAGTCAAGAGACCCAGTACTTC.

The chain carries TRBV9 and TRBJ2-1; TRBD1 is a possible D gene (5 bases). The V gene lost 4 bases and the J gene lost 3 bases, with 14 bases spanning the gap. There are 15 residues in the CDR3. The germline V gene encodes CDR1 SGDLS and CDR2 YYNGEE. This chain's CDR3 is CASSRGPESYNEQFF. The CDR3 DNA reads as TGTGCCAGCAGCAGGGGCCCCGAGAGCTACAATGAGCAGTTCTTC.

This chain links TRBV18 with TRBJ1-1, with 7 positions matching TRBD1. This CDR3 spans 15 amino acids. Trimming cost V 3 bases and J 5 bases; bases outside gene matches: 9. CDR1 is KGHSH, CDR2 LQKENI, per germline. CDR3 region: CASSPIDRAGTEAFF. The CDR3 DNA reads as TGTGCCAGCTCACCTATCGACAGGGCTGGTACTGAAGCTTTCTTT.

V gene TRBV30 combines with J gene TRBJ2-3, with 13 bases aligning to TRBD2. J gave up 6 bases and V 0 bases, and 6 bases lay outside the gene matches. The CDR3 contains 16 residues. Germline loops: CDR1 GTSNPN, CDR2 SVGIG (reference sequence). CDR3 sequence reads: CAWSVGLAGALDTQYF. The DNA of the CDR3 is TGTGCCTGGAGTGTAGGACTAGCGGGGGCATTGGATACGCAGTATTTT.

The table lists this clone with a few counts. V gene TRBV5-6 combines with J gene TRBJ1-6, with D possibly TRBD1 on 6 matching bases. Germline V gene lookup returns CDR1 SGHDT and CDR2 YYEEEE. This CDR3 has 14 amino acids. Trimming left V 2 bases short and J 7 bases short, with 10 bases between. The CDR3 coding sequence is TGTGCCAGCAGCTTTTTTGACAGGAATTCACCCCTCCACTTT. This translates into CASSFFDRNSPLHF.

In its sample, this clone was seen a few times. The V call is TRBV4-2, the J call TRBJ2-1; 7 nucleotides align to TRBD2. J gave up 2 bases and V 0 bases, and 4 bases lay outside the gene matches. The CDR3 spans 16 residues. CDR1 is LGHNA, CDR2 YNFKEQ, per germline. CDR3 DNA sequence: TGTGCCAGCAGCCAAGAGGGGGGGAGACCCTACAATGAGCAGTTCTTC. Translating gives CASSQEGGRPYNEQFF.

J is TRBJ2-3 and V is TRBV27; 8 bases are shared with TRBD2. Germline-derived CDR1 and CDR2 are MNHEY and SMNVEV (reference sequence). V was pared by 4 bases and J by 0 bases, with 3 bases of the junction left unmatched. This CDR3 is built from 15 residues. CDR3 region: CASSSGGDSTDTQYF. Here the CDR3 DNA reads TGTGCCAGCAGTTCCGGGGGGGATAGCACAGATACGCAGTATTTT.

This chain joins TRBV19 and TRBJ1-2, with 9 bases identical to TRBD1. Trimming at V came to 3 bases and at J to 6 bases, leaving 8 bases not matched to a gene. The germline V gene has CDR1 LNHDA and CDR2 SQIVND (reference sequence). This CDR3 is 15 amino acids long. CDR3 sequence reads: CASSMRGQGGDGYTF. CDR3 in DNA: TGTGCCAGTAGTATGCGGGGACAGGGAGGCGATGGCTACACCTTC.